This TCR beta chain was sequenced in a study of CD8 T cells in Susac syndrome. The CDR3 loop spans 17 amino acids. Per the germline V gene, CDR1 is SEHNR and CDR2 is FQNEAQ (reference sequence). With 4 bases clipped from V and 0 bases from J, the junction kept 11 bases outside the gene matches. RNA totalling roughly 0.5 to 1 ug underwent reverse transcription with random hexamers. Via MiXCR, TCRdb re-called the immunoSEQ multiplex PCR reads, giving one row per CDR3 protein. This table holds fewer than 350,000 distinct CDR3 sequences, around 91% found once. This clonotype was sampled from a human donor with multiple sclerosis. Sequencing was done on a sample of CD8+ T cells from PBMCs. The genes are TRBV7-9 and TRBJ2-7; 8 bases map to TRBD1. CDR3 residues: CASSSTTWTGPSYEQYF. Here the CDR3 DNA reads TGTGCCAGCAGCTCGACAACTTGGACAGGGCCCTCCTACGAGCAGTACTTC.